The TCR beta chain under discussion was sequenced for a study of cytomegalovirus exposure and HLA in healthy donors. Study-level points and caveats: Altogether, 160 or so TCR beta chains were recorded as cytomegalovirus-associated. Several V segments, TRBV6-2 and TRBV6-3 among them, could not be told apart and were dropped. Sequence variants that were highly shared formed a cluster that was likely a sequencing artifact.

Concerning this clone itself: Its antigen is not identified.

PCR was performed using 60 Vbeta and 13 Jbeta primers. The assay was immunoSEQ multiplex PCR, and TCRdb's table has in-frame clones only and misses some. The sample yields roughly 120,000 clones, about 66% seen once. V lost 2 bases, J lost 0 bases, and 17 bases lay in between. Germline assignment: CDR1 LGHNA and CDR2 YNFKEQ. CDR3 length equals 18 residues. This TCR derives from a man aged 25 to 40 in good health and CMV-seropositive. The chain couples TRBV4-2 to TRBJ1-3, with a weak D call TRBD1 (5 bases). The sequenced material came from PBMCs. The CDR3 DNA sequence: TGTGCCAGCAGCCAACCCGGGCGGGGGACCCTCTCTGGAAACACCATATATTTT. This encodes CASSQPGRGTLSGNTIYF.